The rows below give T cell receptor beta chains drawn from one sample of a study of shared clonotypes between healthy human individuals. TCRdb keeps only in-frame clones here, not all; method: immunoSEQ multiplex PCR. The sample carries roughly 1,100,000 clones, about 80% recorded once. Sequencing used memory CD4+ T cells sorted from blood. Receptors originate from a man between 18 and 35 years old in good health. Each CDR3 is given with its conserved first and last residue. D genes are given only for firm matches. Clone size is given for some rows only: seen once, a few or many times, or a class if the clone is expanded.

v_call,clone_size,j_call,d_call,cdr3_nt,cdr3_aa
TRBV27,NA,TRBJ2-7,TRBD2,TGTGCCAGCAGTTTTAGGGAGGGAGCCGTCTACGAGCAGTACTTC,CASSFREGAVYEQYF
TRBV28,NA,TRBJ2-5,NA,TGTGCCAGCAGTTCAGGGATAGTCATCCAAGAGACCCAGTACTTC,CASSSGIVIQETQYF
TRBV6-1,NA,TRBJ2-7,TRBD1,TGTGCCAGCCGAGGACAGGCGAGCTCCTACGAGCAGTACTTC,CASRGQASSYEQYF
TRBV5-4,NA,TRBJ2-3,TRBD2,TGTGCCAGCAGCCCGACTAGCGGACTCACAGATACGCAGTATTTT,CASSPTSGLTDTQYF
TRBV6-5,NA,TRBJ1-6,TRBD1,TGTGCCAGCAGTACGGACAGGCCTAATTCACCCCTCCACTTT,CASSTDRPNSPLHF
TRBV6-1,NA,TRBJ1-1,TRBD1,TGTGCCAGCAGGGAATTTCCGGGACAGGTTTTAGGGGGGAACACTGAAGCTTTCTTT,CASREFPGQVLGGNTEAFF
TRBV18,NA,TRBJ2-5,NA,TGTGCCAGCTCACCACCGGGGCTAGCGCTCGAGACCCAGTACTTC,CASSPPGLALETQYF
TRBV28,once,TRBJ2-7,NA,TGTGCCAGCAGTCCCTTTCGTATCAGGCTCTCCTACGAGCAGTACTTC,CASSPFRIRLSYEQYF
TRBV7-9,NA,TRBJ1-4,NA,TGTGCCAGCAGCCCCTGGACAGCTGGAAATGAAAAACTGTTTTTT,CASSPWTAGNEKLFF
TRBV9,NA,TRBJ2-1,NA,TGTGCCAGCAGCGTAGTAGGCAGTTACAATGAGCAGTTCTTC,CASSVVGSYNEQFF
TRBV7-8,NA,TRBJ1-1,TRBD1,TGTGCCAGCAGCCCCTCCGGGACAGGGGGCCGGACTGAAGCTTTCTTT,CASSPSGTGGRTEAFF
TRBV4-2,NA,TRBJ2-5,TRBD1,TGTGCCAGCAGCCAAGAAGGACAGGTCCAAGAGACCCAGTACTTC,CASSQEGQVQETQYF
TRBV12-5,NA,TRBJ2-3,NA,TGTGCTAGTGGTTTGTACACAGATACGCAGTATTTT,CASGLYTDTQYF
TRBV5-1,once,TRBJ1-2,TRBD1,TGCGCCAGCAGCTTGGGGCGGGACAGGGGAGATGGCTACACCTTC,CASSLGRDRGDGYTF
TRBV30,NA,TRBJ2-3,NA,TGTGCCTGGAGTGGCGTGGGGGGTTCAGATACGCAGTATTTT,CAWSGVGGSDTQYF
TRBV5-4,NA,TRBJ2-7,NA,TGTGCCAGCAGCTCGGGGGCCCAAGACAGGGCCTACGAGCAGTACTTC,CASSSGAQDRAYEQYF
TRBV21-1,NA,TRBJ2-5,NA,TGTGCCAGCAGCAAAGGGCGGGAGGGCCGTGAGACCCAGTACTTC,CASSKGREGRETQYF
TRBV18,NA,TRBJ2-2,TRBD1,TGTGCCAGCTCACCAGCTACTGGACAGGGAACGAACACCGGGGAGCTGTTTTTT,CASSPATGQGTNTGELFF
TRBV7-2,few,TRBJ2-7,TRBD2,TGTGCCAGCAGCTTCGACGGGAGGAACGAGCAGTACTTC,CASSFDGRNEQYF
TRBV9,NA,TRBJ1-2,NA,TGTGCCAGCAGCGGGGTGCAGATCTATGGCTACACCTTC,CASSGVQIYGYTF
TRBV4-3,NA,TRBJ2-3,NA,TGCGCCAGCAGCCAAAGTTTCACTAGAAGTGAAGGTACGCAGTATTTT,CASSQSFTRSEGTQYF
TRBV1,few,TRBJ1-1,NA,TGCACCTCCCCTGGACAGAGTGAAGCTTTCTTT,CTSPGQSEAFF
TRBV19,NA,TRBJ1-5,NA,TGTGCCAGTAGTATTAGAATTGATAGCAATCAGCCCCAGCATTTT,CASSIRIDSNQPQHF
TRBV30,NA,TRBJ2-2,NA,TGTGCCTGGAGTGTACGTGGGGGGCATGACACCGGGGAGCTGTTTTTT,CAWSVRGGHDTGELFF
TRBV4-3,NA,TRBJ2-7,TRBD1,TGCGCCAGCAGCCAAGGAAAACCCGGGACAGGGGGACCCTACGAGCAGTACTTC,CASSQGKPGTGGPYEQYF
TRBV10-3,NA,TRBJ2-1,NA,TGTGCCATTTCCCCCGGGTTGACGGACAATGAGCAGTTCTTC,CAISPGLTDNEQFF